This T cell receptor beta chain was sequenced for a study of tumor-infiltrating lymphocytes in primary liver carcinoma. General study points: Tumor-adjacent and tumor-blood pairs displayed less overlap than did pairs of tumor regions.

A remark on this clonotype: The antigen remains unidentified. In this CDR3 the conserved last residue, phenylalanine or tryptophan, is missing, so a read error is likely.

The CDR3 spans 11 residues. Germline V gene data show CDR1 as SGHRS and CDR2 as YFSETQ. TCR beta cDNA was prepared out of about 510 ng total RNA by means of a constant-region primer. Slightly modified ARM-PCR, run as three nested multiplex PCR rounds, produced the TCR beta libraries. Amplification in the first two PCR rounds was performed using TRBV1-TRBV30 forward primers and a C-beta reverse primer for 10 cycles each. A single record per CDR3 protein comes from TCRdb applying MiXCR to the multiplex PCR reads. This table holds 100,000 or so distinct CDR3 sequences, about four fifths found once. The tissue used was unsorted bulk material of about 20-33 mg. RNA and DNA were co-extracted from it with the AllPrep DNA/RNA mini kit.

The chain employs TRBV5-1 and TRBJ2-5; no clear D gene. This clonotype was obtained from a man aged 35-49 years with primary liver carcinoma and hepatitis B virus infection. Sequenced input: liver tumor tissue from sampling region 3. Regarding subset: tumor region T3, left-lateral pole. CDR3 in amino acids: CASSDLGTQYL. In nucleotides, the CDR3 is TGTGCCAGCAGCGATTTGGGGACCCAGTACCTC.